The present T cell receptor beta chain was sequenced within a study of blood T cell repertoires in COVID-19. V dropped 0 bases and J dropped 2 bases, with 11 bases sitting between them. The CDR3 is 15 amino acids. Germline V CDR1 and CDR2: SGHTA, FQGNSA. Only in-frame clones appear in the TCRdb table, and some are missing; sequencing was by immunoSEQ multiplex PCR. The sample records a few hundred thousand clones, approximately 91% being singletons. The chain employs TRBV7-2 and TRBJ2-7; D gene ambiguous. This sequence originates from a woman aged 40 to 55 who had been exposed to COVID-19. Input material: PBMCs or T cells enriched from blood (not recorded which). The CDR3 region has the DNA TGTGCCAGCAGCTTAGCCGCGGATCTCACCTACGAGCAGTACTTC. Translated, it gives CASSLAADLTYEQYF.